The T cell receptor beta chain described here comes from a study of blood T cell repertoires in COVID-19. Per the germline V gene, CDR1 is SGDLS and CDR2 is YYNGEE. CDR3 length equals 15 residues. The V end was cut by 2 bases, the J end by 0 bases, with 8 bases between. Under the authors' procedure: Nucleated cell counts were estimated from reference gene primer amplification. Profiled with immunoSEQ multiplex PCR; TCRdb holds only in-frame clones, not every one. The V and J calls and clone size come from that table; D and trimming were worked out from the DNA. The sample carries hundreds of thousands of clones, less than 90% recorded once.

The chain links TRBV9 to TRBJ1-4; D is possibly TRBD1 (5 bases). The clonotype comes from an older woman with COVID-19, enrolled during active disease. Sequenced input: peripheral blood. CDR3 residues: CASSVGGSTNEKLFF. In DNA form, the CDR3 reads TGTGCCAGCAGCGTCGGGGGATCAACTAATGAAAAACTGTTTTTT.